This TCR beta chain was sequenced for a study of cytomegalovirus exposure and HLA in healthy donors. After removal of 4 bases from V and 2 bases from J, the junction contained 8 bases not matched to a gene. CDR1 SNHLY and CDR2 FYNNEI come from the germline V gene. The CDR3 extends over 16 amino acids. Profiling relied on immunoSEQ multiplex PCR, and the TCRdb table lists in-frame clones only, not all of them. The table shows 65,000 to 70,000 clones, with about 90% occurring only once. Notes on the study in general: TCR clusters originating in the first cohort tended to co-occur in the 120 validation repertoires, according to a later analysis. Reported results showed that the classifier diagnosed cytomegalovirus status with high specificity and sensitivity. Rarity characterized most TCR sequences, yet some public TCRs appeared in many donors.

This clone is a singleton in its sample. The target antigen is unknown. Sample: PBMCs. This TCR was recovered from a man in his late teens or twenties in good health and CMV-seronegative. The chain joins TRBV2 to TRBJ1-5; 7 bases align to TRBD1. The CDR3 DNA is TGTGCCAGCAGTGGGGGCCTTACAGGGGGCAATCAGCCCCAGCATTTT. It yields the protein CASSGGLTGGNQPQHF. The full variable domain, in which reference TRBV2 and TRBJ1-5 provide the parts outside the CDR3, is EPEVTQTPSHQVTQMGQEVILRCVPISNHLYFYWYRQILGQKVEFLVSFYNNEISEKSEIFDDQFSVERPDGSNFTLKIRSTKLEDSAMYFCASSGGLTGGNQPQHFGDGTRLSIL.